These T cell receptor beta chains were read from a single sample in a study of T-cell reconstitution after alpha-beta-depleted transplantation in children. TCRdb itself ran the PCR reads through MiXCR, one entry per CDR3 protein. The profile covers about 980,000 distinct CDR3 sequences, with roughly 29% appearing a single time and roughly 28% taken by the ten largest. The starting material was PBMCs, mostly from graft donor cells, obtained 360 days after TCRalphabeta/CD19-depleted stem cell transplant. These receptor sequences come from a boy under three years old who had a stem cell transplant for SCID, so the T cells may come from the graft donor. CDR3s include the opening cysteine and the closing phenylalanine or tryptophan. The D gene is left open where the match is weak. A clone size is listed for some rows: how often the clone was seen (once, few, many), or a class if it is expanded.

D gene	CDR3 length	J gene	clone size	V gene	CDR3 protein	CDR3 DNA
TRBD2	15	TRBJ2-7	few	TRBV12-3/TRBV12-4	CASSLVAGVAYEQYF	TGTGCCAGCAGTTTAGTAGCGGGGGTGGCCTACGAGCAGTACTTC
TRBD1	16	TRBJ2-3	NA	TRBV2	CASRRDRGPSTDTQYF	TGTGCCAGCAGACGGGACAGGGGCCCTAGCACAGATACGCAGTATTTT
NA	15	TRBJ2-1	few	TRBV27	CASSLSNGGYFEQFF	TGTGCCAGCAGTTTATCAAACGGGGGTTATTTTGAGCAGTTCTTC
NA	9	TRBJ1-1	few	TRBV28	CASGIQAFF	TGTGCCAGCGGGATTCAAGCTTTCTTT
NA	17	TRBJ2-2	few	TRBV20-1	CSARDIRADANTGELFF	TGCAGTGCTAGAGATATTAGGGCGGACGCGAACACCGGGGAGCTGTTTTTT
TRBD1	18	TRBJ2-2	NA	TRBV12-3/TRBV12-4	CASSVDRDRGFGTGELFF	TGTGCCAGCAGTGTCGATAGGGACAGGGGGTTTGGCACCGGGGAGCTGTTTTTT
NA	12	TRBJ1-1	few	TRBV20-1	CSASTGAEVAFF	TGCAGTGCTAGTACCGGAGCCGAAGTGGCTTTCTTT
TRBD1	13	TRBJ2-7	many	TRBV5-1	CASSWDRSYEQYF	TGCGCCAGCAGCTGGGACAGGAGTTACGAGCAGTACTTC
TRBD2	13	TRBJ2-7	NA	TRBV12-3/TRBV12-4	CASSQRDYDEQYF	TGTGCCAGCAGCCAGAGGGACTATGACGAGCAGTACTTC
NA	15	TRBJ2-4	NA	TRBV3-1	CASSQRERGENIQYF	TGTGCCAGCAGCCAAAGGGAAAGGGGTGAAAACATTCAGTACTTC